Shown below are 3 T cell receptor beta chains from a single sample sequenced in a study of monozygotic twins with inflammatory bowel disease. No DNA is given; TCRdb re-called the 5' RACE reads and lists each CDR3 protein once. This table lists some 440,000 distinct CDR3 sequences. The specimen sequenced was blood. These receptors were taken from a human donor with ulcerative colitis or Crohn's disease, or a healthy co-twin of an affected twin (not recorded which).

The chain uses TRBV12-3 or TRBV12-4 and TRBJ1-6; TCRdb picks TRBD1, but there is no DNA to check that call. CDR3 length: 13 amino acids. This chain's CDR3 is CASSLRGDSPLHF.

This CDR3 reads CASSLLGTAVYNEQFF. V and J are TRBV5-6 and TRBJ2-1; the TRBD1 assignment by TCRdb is unverifiable without DNA. Germline V gene sequence: CDR1 SGHDT, CDR2 YYEEEE. The CDR3 is 16 amino acids.

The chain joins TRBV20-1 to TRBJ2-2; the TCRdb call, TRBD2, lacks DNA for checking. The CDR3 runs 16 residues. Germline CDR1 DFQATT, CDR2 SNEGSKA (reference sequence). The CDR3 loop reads CSARDEREFHTGELFF.